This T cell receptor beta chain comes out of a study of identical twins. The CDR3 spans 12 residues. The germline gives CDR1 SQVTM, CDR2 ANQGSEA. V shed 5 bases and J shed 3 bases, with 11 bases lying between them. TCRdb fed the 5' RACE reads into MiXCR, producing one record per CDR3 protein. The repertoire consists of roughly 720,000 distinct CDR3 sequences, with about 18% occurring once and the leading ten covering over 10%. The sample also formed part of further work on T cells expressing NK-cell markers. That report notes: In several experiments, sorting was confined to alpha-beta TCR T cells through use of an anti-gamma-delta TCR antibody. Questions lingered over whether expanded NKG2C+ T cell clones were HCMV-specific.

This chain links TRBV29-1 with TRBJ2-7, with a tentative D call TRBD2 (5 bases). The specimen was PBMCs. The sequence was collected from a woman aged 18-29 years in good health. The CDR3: CSVRTRIYEQYF. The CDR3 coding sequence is TGCAGCGTTCGGACTCGAATCTACGAGCAGTACTTC.